These 15 T cell receptor beta chains share one sample of origin, sequenced in a study of cytomegalovirus exposure and HLA in healthy donors. Using immunoSEQ multiplex PCR, the repertoire was profiled, and TCRdb retains in-frame clones only, with some absent. The table records under 150,000 clones, about 86% of them present only once. Material: PBMCs. The receptors originated from a man aged 18 to 30 in good health and CMV-seronegative.

The chain couples TRBV7-9 to TRBJ2-4; 7 bases are shared with TRBD1. The CDR3 loop spans 14 amino acids. With 4 bases clipped from V and 4 bases from J, the junction kept 4 bases outside the gene matches. Germline V gene data show CDR1 as SEHNR and CDR2 as FQNEAQ (reference sequence). The CDR3 protein is CASSSPDRKNIQYF. CDR3 DNA sequence: TGTGCCAGCAGCTCCCCGGACAGGAAAAACATTCAGTACTTC.

The V and J genes are TRBV5-1 and TRBJ2-5; 7 bases fit TRBD2. The germline V gene has CDR1 SGHRS and CDR2 YFSETQ. J was trimmed by 2 bases and V by 3 bases; bases with no gene match: 4. This CDR3 region has 14 residues. This chain's CDR3 is CASSYSSGQETQYF. CDR3 nucleotide sequence: TGCGCCAGCAGCTACTCTAGCGGACAAGAGACCCAGTACTTC. Complete variable domain (other parts from reference TRBV5-1 and TRBJ2-5): KAGVTQTPRYLIKTRGQQVTLSCSPISGHRSVSWYQQTPGQGLQFLFEYFSETQRNKGNFPGRFSGRQFSNSRSEMNVSTLELGDSALYLCASSYSSGQETQYFGPGTRLLVL.

A single count supports this clone. The chain joins TRBV6-6 to TRBJ2-7, with 7 bases identical to TRBD1. The length of the CDR3 is 12 residues. The V segment lost 7 bases and the J segment 6 bases; nucleotides outside the gene matches: 6. Germline V gene sequence: CDR1 MNHNY, CDR2 SVGAGI (reference sequence). The CDR3 protein is CASTQQGIEQYF. The CDR3 DNA reads as TGTGCCAGCACCCAACAGGGGATCGAGCAGTACTTC.

The chain recombines TRBV27 with TRBJ1-5; possible D gene TRBD1, 6 bases. The germline gives CDR1 MNHEY, CDR2 SMNVEV (reference sequence). The CDR3 consists of 14 residues. V was cut by 4 bases and J by 0 bases, with 7 bases left in between. CDR3 bases: TGTGCCAGCAGTTACAGGGATAGCAATCAGCCCCAGCATTTT. Translated, it gives CASSYRDSNQPQHF.

V usage is TRBV30 and J usage is TRBJ2-7; 8 positions agree with TRBD1. CDR3 length equals 15 residues. Germline CDR1 and CDR2: GTSNPN and SVGIG (reference sequence). Losses at the gene ends were 1 base for V and 7 bases for J; bases not matched to a gene: 12. The CDR3 DNA reads TGTGCCTGGAGTGGGAAGGGACAGGCCCAAGGGGAGCAGTACTTC. This sequence encodes CAWSGKGQAQGEQYF.

This clone was counted a single time. This chain uses TRBV5-1 with TRBJ2-5; D gene ambiguous. Trimming removed 3 bases at V and 1 base at J, with 13 bases between. Germline lookup yields CDR1 SGHRS and CDR2 YFSETQ. This CDR3 contains 15 residues. The CDR3 DNA reads TGCGCCAGCAGCTCCCAGGCGCCTTCCCAAGAGACCCAGTACTTC. Amino acids: CASSSQAPSQETQYF.

V and J are TRBV2 and TRBJ2-1; 9 bases are shared with TRBD1. The CDR3 extends over 14 amino acids. V shed 6 bases and J 8 bases; nucleotides not matched to a gene: 8. Germline lookup yields CDR1 SNHLY and CDR2 FYNNEI. CDR3 amino acids: CASRTDRGGDEQFF. In DNA, the CDR3 is TGTGCCAGCAGAACGGACAGGGGAGGTGATGAGCAGTTCTTC. Full variable domain (remainder filled in from reference TRBV2 and TRBJ2-1): EPEVTQTPSHQVTQMGQEVILRCVPISNHLYFYWYRQILGQKVEFLVSFYNNEISEKSEIFDDQFSVERPDGSNFTLKIRSTKLEDSAMYFCASRTDRGGDEQFFGPGTRLTVL.

CDR3 coding DNA: TGTGCCAGCAGCCCGGGCCAGCAGGGGGCGAGGGCGCGATACACCTTC. Its protein is CASSPGQQGARARYTF. V usage is TRBV13 and J usage is TRBJ1-2; 8 bases agree with TRBD1. The CDR3 extends over 16 amino acids. V shed 5 bases and J 11 bases; nucleotides not matched to a gene: 19. Germline V gene sequence: CDR1 PRHDT, CDR2 FYEKMQ (reference sequence).

V is TRBV7-9 and J is TRBJ2-7, with TRBD1 matching over 9 bases. The ends lost 5 bases at V and 11 bases at J; junction bases unmatched: 7. The CDR3 has 12 residues. Germline V lookup: CDR1 SEHNR, CDR2 FQNEAQ (reference sequence). Here the CDR3 DNA reads TGTGCCAGCAGCCAAAACCGGGACAGGGAGTACTTC. Protein sequence: CASSQNRDREYF.

The chain links TRBV5-4 to TRBJ2-2; D might be TRBD1 (5 bases). CDR1 is SGHNT and CDR2 is YYREEE in the germline V gene (reference sequence). V gave up 2 bases and J gave up 6 bases, with 14 bases separating them. The CDR3 sequence is 15 residues long. In DNA, the CDR3 is TGTGCCAGCAGCTTAAGGGGCGCAGGGTCCGGGGAGCTGTTTTTT. Translation gives CASSLRGAGSGELFF.

This chain links TRBV5-1 with TRBJ1-5, with 7 positions matching TRBD1. Germline V gene data show CDR1 as SGHRS and CDR2 as YFSETQ. The CDR3 sequence is 14 residues long. The ends lost 4 bases at V and 7 bases at J; junction bases unmatched: 8. DNA of the CDR3: TGCGCCAGCAGCCCCACGACAGGGAACCAGCCCCAGCATTTT. Translation gives CASSPTTGNQPQHF.

The rearrangement uses TRBV25-1 and TRBJ2-5; 9 bases match TRBD1. The germline gives CDR1 MGHDK, CDR2 SYGVNS. V gave up 2 bases and J gave up 5 bases; unmatched junction bases: 9. The CDR3 length is 16 residues. CDR3 protein: CASSELTGGVGETQYF. CDR3 sequence (DNA): TGTGCCAGCAGTGAACTTACAGGGGGCGTGGGGGAGACCCAGTACTTC.

The chain combines TRBV5-1 with TRBJ2-3; TRBD1 agrees at 7 bases. Germline V gene lookup returns CDR1 SGHRS and CDR2 YFSETQ. Trimming removed 0 bases from V and 6 bases from J; junction bases left unmatched: 4. The CDR3 has 14 amino acids. This CDR3 is CASSLEAGGDTQYF. CDR3 in DNA: TGCGCCAGCAGCTTGGAGGCAGGGGGTGATACGCAGTATTTT. The full variable domain, completed using reference TRBV5-1 and TRBJ2-3, is KAGVTQTPRYLIKTRGQQVTLSCSPISGHRSVSWYQQTPGQGLQFLFEYFSETQRNKGNFPGRFSGRQFSNSRSEMNVSTLELGDSALYLCASSLEAGGDTQYFGPGTRLTVL.

The chain is built from TRBV4-2 and TRBJ2-3, with a weak D call TRBD1 (5 bases). The V end lost 4 bases, the J end lost 6 bases, and 17 bases lay between the germline ends. Germline V gene data show CDR1 as LGHNA and CDR2 as YNFKEQ. CDR3 length equals 15 residues. CDR3 in DNA: TGTGCCAGCAGCCCTAGGGTCTCACAGGCGGATACGCAGTATTTT. Translation gives CASSPRVSQADTQYF.

V gene TRBV7-9 combines with J gene TRBJ2-7, with 7 bases that match TRBD2. Germline V gene lookup returns CDR1 SEHNR and CDR2 FQNEAQ (reference sequence). V was pared by 1 base and J by 2 bases, with 14 bases of the junction left unmatched. CDR3 size: 18 residues. Here the CDR3 reads CASSLEGRASGTTYEQYF. The DNA for the CDR3 is TGTGCCAGCAGCTTAGAGGGGAGGGCTAGCGGTACTACCTACGAGCAGTACTTC.